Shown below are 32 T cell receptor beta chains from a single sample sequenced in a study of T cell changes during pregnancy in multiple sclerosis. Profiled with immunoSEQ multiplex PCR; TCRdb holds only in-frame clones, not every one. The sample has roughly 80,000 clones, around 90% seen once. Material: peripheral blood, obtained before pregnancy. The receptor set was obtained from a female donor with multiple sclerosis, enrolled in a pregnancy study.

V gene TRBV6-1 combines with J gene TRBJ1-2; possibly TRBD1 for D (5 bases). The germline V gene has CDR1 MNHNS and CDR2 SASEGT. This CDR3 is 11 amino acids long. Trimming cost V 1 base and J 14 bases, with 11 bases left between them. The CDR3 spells CASSEEPGRTF. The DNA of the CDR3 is TGTGCCAGCAGTGAAGAACCAGGGCGAACCTTC.

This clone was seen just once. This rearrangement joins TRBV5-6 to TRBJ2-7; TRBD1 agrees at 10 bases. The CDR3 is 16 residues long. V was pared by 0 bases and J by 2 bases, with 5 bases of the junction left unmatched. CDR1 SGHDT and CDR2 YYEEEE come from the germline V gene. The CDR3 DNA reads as TGTGCCAGCAGCTTGGTCCCGGGACAGGGGACCTACGAGCAGTACTTC. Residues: CASSLVPGQGTYEQYF.

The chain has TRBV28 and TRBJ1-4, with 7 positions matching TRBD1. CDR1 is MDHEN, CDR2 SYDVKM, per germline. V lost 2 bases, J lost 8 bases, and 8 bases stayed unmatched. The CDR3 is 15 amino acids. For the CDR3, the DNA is TGTGCCAGCAGTTTAGCCAGGGGGAGAGGGGAAAAACTGTTTTTT. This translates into CASSLARGRGEKLFF.

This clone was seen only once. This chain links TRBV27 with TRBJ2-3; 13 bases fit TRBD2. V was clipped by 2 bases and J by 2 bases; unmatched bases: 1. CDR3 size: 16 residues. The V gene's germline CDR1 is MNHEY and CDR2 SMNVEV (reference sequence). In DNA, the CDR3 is TGTGCCAGCAGTTTAGGACTAGCGGGGGTCACAGATACGCAGTATTTT. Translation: CASSLGLAGVTDTQYF.

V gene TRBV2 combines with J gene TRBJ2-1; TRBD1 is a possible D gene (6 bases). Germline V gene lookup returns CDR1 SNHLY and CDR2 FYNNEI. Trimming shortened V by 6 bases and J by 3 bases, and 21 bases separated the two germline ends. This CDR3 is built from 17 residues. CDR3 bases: TGTGCCAGCAGGTATACAGGGTCAAAGGGGGTCTACAATGAGCAGTTCTTC. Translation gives CASRYTGSKGVYNEQFF.

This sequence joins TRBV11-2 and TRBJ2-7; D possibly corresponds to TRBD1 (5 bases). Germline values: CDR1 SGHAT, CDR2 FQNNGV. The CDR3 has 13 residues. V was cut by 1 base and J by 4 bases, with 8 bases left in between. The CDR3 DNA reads TGTGCCAGCAGCTTAGGGGGCGGTTACGAGCAGTACTTC. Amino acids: CASSLGGGYEQYF.

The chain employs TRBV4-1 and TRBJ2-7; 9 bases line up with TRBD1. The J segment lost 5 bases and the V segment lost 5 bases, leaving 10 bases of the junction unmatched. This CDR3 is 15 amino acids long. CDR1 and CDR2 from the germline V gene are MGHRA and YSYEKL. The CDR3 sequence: CASSASIQGANEQYF. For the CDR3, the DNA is TGCGCCAGCAGCGCATCGATACAGGGGGCTAACGAGCAGTACTTC.

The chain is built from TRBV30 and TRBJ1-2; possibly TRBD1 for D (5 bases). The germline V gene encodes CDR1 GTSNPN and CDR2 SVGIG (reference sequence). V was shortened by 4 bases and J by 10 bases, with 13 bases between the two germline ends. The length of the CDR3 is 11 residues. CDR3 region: CAWTVGRDYTF. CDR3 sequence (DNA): TGTGCCTGGACCGTGGGGCGCGACTACACCTTC.

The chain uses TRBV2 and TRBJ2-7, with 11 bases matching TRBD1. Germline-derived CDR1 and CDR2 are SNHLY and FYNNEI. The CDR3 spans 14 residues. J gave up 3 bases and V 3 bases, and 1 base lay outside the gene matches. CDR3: CASSDGTGGYEQYF. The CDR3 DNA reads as TGTGCCAGCAGTGATGGGACAGGGGGCTACGAGCAGTACTTC.

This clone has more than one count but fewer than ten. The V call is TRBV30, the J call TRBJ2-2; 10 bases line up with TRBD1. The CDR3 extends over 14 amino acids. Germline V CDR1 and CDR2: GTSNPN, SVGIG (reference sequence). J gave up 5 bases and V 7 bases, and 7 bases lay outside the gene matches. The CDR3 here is CAYSQGQGTGELFF. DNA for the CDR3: TGTGCCTACTCCCAGGGACAGGGGACCGGGGAGCTGTTTTTT.

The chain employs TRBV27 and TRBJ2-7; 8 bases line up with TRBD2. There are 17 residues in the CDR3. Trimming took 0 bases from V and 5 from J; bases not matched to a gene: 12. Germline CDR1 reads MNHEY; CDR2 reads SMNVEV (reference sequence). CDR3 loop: CASSLSIPGGVVHEQYF. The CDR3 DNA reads TGTGCCAGCAGTTTATCGATTCCCGGGGGGGTGGTGCACGAGCAGTACTTC.

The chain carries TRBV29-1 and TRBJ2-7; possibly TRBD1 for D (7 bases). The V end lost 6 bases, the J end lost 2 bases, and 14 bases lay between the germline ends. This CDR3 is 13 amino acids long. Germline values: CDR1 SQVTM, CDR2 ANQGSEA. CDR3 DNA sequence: TGCAGCGTGGGGGACAGCGGGCCCTACGAGCAGTACTTC. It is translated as CSVGDSGPYEQYF.

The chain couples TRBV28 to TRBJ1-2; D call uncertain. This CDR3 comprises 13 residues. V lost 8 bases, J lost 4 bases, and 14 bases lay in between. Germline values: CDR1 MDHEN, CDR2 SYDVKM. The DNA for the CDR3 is TGTGCCAGCGGCCACCAGGTAGTCTATGGCTACACCTTC. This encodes CASGHQVVYGYTF.

CDR3 sequence reads: CASSARGLYEQYF. Here the CDR3 DNA reads TGTGCCAGCAGTGCTAGGGGGCTCTACGAGCAGTACTTC. This chain uses TRBV25-1 with TRBJ2-7, with 7 positions matching TRBD1. The CDR3 has 13 residues. In germline, CDR1 is MGHDK, CDR2 SYGVNS. V gave up 4 bases and J gave up 3 bases; unmatched junction bases: 3.

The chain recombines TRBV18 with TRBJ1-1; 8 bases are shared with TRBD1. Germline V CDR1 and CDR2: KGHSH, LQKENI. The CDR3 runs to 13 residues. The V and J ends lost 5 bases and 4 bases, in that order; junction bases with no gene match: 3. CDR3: CASSGQGGTEAFF. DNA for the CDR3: TGTGCCAGCTCAGGACAGGGCGGCACTGAAGCTTTCTTT. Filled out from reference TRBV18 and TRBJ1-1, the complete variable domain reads NAGVMQNPRHLVRRRGQEARLRCSPMKGHSHVYWYRQLPEEGLKFMVYLQKENIIDESGMPKERFSAEFPKEGPSILRIQQVVRGDSAAYFCASSGQGGTEAFFGQGTRLTVV.

This chain's CDR3 is CASSFSGQGRSPLHF. DNA of the CDR3: TGTGCCAGCAGCTTCTCGGGACAGGGTCGTTCACCCCTCCACTTT. The V and J genes are TRBV7-9 and TRBJ1-6; 9 bases agree with TRBD1. The CDR3 is 15 residues long. Trimming removed 3 bases from V and 9 bases from J; junction bases left unmatched: 6. Germline-derived CDR1 and CDR2 are SEHNR and FQNEAQ (reference sequence). The full variable domain, with the rest looked up from reference TRBV7-9 and TRBJ1-6, is DTGVSQNPRHKITKRGQNVTFRCDPISEHNRLYWYRQTLGQGPEFLTYFQNEAQLEKSRLLSDRFSAERPKGSFSTLEIQRTEQGDSAMYLCASSFSGQGRSPLHFGNGTRLTVT.

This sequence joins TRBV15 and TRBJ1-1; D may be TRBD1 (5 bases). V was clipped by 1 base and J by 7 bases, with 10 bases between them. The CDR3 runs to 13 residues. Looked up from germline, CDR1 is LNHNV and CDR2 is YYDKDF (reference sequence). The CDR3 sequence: CATSRGGEIEAFF. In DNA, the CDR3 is TGTGCCACCAGCAGAGGGGGGGAAATTGAAGCTTTCTTT.

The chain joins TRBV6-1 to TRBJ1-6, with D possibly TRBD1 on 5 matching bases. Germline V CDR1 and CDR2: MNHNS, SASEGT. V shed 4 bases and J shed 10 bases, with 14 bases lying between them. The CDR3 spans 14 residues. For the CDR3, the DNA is TGTGCCAGCAGTGCTGGGGCAGGAGGGTCACCCCTCCACTTT. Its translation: CASSAGAGGSPLHF.

The CDR3 reads CASSEWLAGGRGETQYF. In DNA, the CDR3 is TGTGCCAGCAGTGAATGGCTAGCGGGGGGACGTGGCGAGACCCAGTACTTC. V usage is TRBV6-1 and J usage is TRBJ2-5, with 11 bases that match TRBD2. The germline V gene has CDR1 MNHNS and CDR2 SASEGT. This CDR3 comprises 17 residues. V was pared by 2 bases and J by 5 bases, with 10 bases of the junction left unmatched.

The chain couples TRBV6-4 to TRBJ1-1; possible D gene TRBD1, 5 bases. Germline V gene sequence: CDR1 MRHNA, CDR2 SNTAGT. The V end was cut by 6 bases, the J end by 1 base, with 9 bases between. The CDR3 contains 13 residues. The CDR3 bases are TGTGCCAGCAGCCTCAGGGAGAACACTGAAGCTTTCTTT. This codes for CASSLRENTEAFF.

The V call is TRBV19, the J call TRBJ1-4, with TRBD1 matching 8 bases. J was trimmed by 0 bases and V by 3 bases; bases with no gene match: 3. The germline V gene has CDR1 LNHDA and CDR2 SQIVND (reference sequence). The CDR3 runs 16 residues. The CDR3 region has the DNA TGTGCCAGTAGTATGGGACAGGCGCCAACTAATGAAAAACTGTTTTTT. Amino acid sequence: CASSMGQAPTNEKLFF.

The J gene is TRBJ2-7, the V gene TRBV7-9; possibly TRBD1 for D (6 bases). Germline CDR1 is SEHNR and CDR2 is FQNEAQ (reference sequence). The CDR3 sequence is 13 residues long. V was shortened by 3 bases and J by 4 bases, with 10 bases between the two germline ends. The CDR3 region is CASSFGGSYEQYF. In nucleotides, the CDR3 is TGTGCCAGCAGCTTTGGGGGCTCGTACGAGCAGTACTTC.

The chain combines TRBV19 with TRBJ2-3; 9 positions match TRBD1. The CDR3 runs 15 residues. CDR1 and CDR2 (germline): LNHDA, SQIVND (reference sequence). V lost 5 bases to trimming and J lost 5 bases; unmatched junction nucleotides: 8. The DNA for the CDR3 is TGTGCCAGTAGTTCGGGACAGGGAGGGGGAGATACGCAGTATTTT. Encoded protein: CASSSGQGGGDTQYF.

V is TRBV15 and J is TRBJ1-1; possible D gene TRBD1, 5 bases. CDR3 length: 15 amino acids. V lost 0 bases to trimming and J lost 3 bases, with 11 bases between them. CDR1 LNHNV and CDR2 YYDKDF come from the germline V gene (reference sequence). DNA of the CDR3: TGTGCCACCAGCAGAGACCGGGGGGGGGACACTGAAGCTTTCTTT. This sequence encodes CATSRDRGGDTEAFF. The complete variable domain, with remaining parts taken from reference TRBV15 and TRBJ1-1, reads DAMVIQNPRYQVTQFGKPVTLSCSQTLNHNVMYWYQQKSSQAPKLLFHYYDKDFNNEADTPDNFQSRRPNTSFCFLDIRSPGLGDTAMYLCATSRDRGGDTEAFFGQGTRLTVV.

The CDR3 nucleotides read TGTGCCAGCAGCCCGGTTGACCTCGGGGCCAAAAACATTCAGTACTTC. It is translated as CASSPVDLGAKNIQYF. V and J are TRBV5-6 and TRBJ2-4, with D unresolved. The CDR3 spans 16 residues. Germline V gives CDR1 SGHDT, CDR2 YYEEEE. Trimming took 4 bases from V and 1 from J, leaving 15 bases between them. Full variable domain (rest looked up from reference TRBV5-6 and TRBJ2-4): DAGVTQSPTHLIKTRGQQVTLRCSPKSGHDTVSWYQQALGQGPQFIFQYYEEEERQRGNFPDRFSGHQFPNYSSELNVNALLLGDSALYLCASSPVDLGAKNIQYFGAGTRLSVL.

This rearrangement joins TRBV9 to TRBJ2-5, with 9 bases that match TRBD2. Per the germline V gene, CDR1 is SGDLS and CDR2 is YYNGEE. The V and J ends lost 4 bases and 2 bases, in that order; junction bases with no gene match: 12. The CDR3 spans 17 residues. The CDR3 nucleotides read TGTGCCAGCAGCCCCTGGGGCGGCGGGGGGGCGCAAGAGACCCAGTACTTC. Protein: CASSPWGGGGAQETQYF.

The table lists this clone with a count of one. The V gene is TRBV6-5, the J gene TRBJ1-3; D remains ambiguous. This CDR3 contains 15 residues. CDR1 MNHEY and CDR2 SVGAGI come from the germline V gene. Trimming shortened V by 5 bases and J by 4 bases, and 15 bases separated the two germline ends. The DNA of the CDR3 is TGTGCCAGCAGTATATCGCGGTGGAGGGGAAACACCATATATTTT. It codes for CASSISRWRGNTIYF.

CDR3 amino acids: CASSLQERHEQYF. The DNA of the CDR3 is TGTGCCAGCAGCTTGCAGGAACGTCACGAGCAGTACTTC. The chain carries TRBV5-4 and TRBJ2-7; D gene unclear. Germline CDR1 SGHNT, CDR2 YYREEE (reference sequence). CDR3 size: 13 residues. Trimming pared 1 base from V and 5 bases from J, leaving 10 bases between.

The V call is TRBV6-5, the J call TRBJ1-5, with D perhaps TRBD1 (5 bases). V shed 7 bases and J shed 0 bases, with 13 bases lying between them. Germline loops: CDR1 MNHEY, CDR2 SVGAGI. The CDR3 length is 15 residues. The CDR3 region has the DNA TGTGCCAGCACAGCAAGGGGTTATAGCAATCAGCCCCAGCATTTT. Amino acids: CASTARGYSNQPQHF.

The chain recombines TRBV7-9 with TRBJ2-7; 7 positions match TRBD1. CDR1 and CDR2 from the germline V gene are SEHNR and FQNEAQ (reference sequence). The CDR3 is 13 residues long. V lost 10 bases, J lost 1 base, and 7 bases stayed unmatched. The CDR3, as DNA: TGTGCCACCGCCCGGGACAGATCCTACGAGCAGTACTTC. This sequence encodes CATARDRSYEQYF.

The CDR3: CASSLVAGGRDEQYF. The CDR3 nucleotides read TGCGCCAGCAGCTTGGTCGCGGGGGGTAGGGACGAGCAGTACTTC. V gene TRBV5-1 combines with J gene TRBJ2-7; 8 nucleotides match TRBD2. Trimming at V came to 0 bases and at J to 5 bases, leaving 7 bases not matched to a gene. Germline V gives CDR1 SGHRS, CDR2 YFSETQ. The CDR3 totals 15 residues.

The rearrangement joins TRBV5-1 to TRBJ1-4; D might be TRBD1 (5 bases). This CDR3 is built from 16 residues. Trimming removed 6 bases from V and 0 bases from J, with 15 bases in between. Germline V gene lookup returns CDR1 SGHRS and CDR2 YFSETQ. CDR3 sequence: CASTGGEAATNEKLFF. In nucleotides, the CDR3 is TGCGCCAGCACCGGGGGGGAGGCTGCAACTAATGAAAAACTGTTTTTT.